This TCR beta chain derives from a study of T cells after yellow fever vaccination. Study findings and constraints: The secondary response was weaker but peaked faster, day 5 versus 15.

The CDR3 contains 13 residues. Germline CDR1 and CDR2: MDHEN and SYDVKM. Trimming took 1 base from V and 14 from J, leaving 15 bases between them. Universal primer sites and UMIs were introduced during 5'RACE template-switching synthesis of TCR cDNA. One entry per CDR3 protein, called by TCRdb with MiXCR from the 5' RACE reads. Of approximately 610,000 distinct CDR3 sequences listed, around a sixth are singletons. On this clonotype: Its antigen is undetermined.

This TCR was recovered from a young man who received the YFV17D yellow fever vaccine. The genes are TRBV28 and TRBJ2-1; TRBD2 might be the D (5 bases). The sample here was PBMCs, taken less than 6 days after the first yellow fever vaccination. DNA for the CDR3: TGTGCCAGCAGTTTATCCTCCACTAGACGTGAGTTCTTC. Its protein product is CASSLSSTRREFF.